One sample yielded the 19 T cell receptor beta chains listed below, sequenced in a study of T cell responses to AZD1222 COVID-19 vaccine. Some clones are missing from TCRdb's copy, which holds only in-frame ones; the method was immunoSEQ multiplex PCR. The sample lists 80,000 or so clones, nearly 90% seen once, with around 1.5% in the top ten. The sample consisted of peripheral blood, taken on day 0 of AZD1222 vaccination. All receptors come from an adult in good health.

The chain couples TRBV4-1 to TRBJ1-1; 8 bases line up with TRBD1. J lost 1 base, V lost 0 bases, and 4 bases had no gene match. Germline lookup yields CDR1 MGHRA and CDR2 YSYEKL. The CDR3 sequence is 16 residues long. The CDR3 region has the DNA TGCGCCAGCAGCCAAGAAGGGACAGGCGGGAACACTGAAGCTTTCTTT. Translated: CASSQEGTGGNTEAFF.

V and J are TRBV18 and TRBJ1-4; the match to TRBD1 covers 9 bases. The CDR3 totals 16 residues. The germline CDR1 and CDR2 sequences are KGHSH and LQKENI. With 1 base clipped from V and 8 bases from J, the junction kept 8 bases outside the gene matches. The CDR3 DNA is TGTGCCAGCTCACCACGGACCGGGACAGGGAACGAAAAACTGTTTTTT. It yields the protein CASSPRTGTGNEKLFF.

V gene TRBV4-2 combines with J gene TRBJ1-3; D is unresolved. The CDR3 loop spans 15 amino acids. The V end lost 1 base, the J end lost 7 bases, and 14 bases lay between the germline ends. CDR1 is LGHNA and CDR2 is YNFKEQ in the germline V gene. CDR3 sequence reads: CASSQASSAGNTIYF. The CDR3 DNA sequence: TGTGCCAGCAGCCAAGCCAGTTCGGCGGGGAACACCATATATTTT.

This chain joins TRBV7-8 and TRBJ2-1; either TRBD1 or TRBD2 may fit D (5 bases each). Germline-derived CDR1 and CDR2 are SGHVS and FQNEAQ. The CDR3 is made up of 15 amino acids. V was shortened by 8 bases and J by 4 bases, with 18 bases between the two germline ends. The CDR3 here is CASCWTLGAYNEQFF. CDR3 sequence (DNA): TGTGCCAGCTGCTGGACTCTCGGGGCTTACAATGAGCAGTTCTTC.

V usage is TRBV9 and J usage is TRBJ1-4; D gene unclear. Trimming took 0 bases from V and 4 from J, leaving 16 bases between them. Germline CDR1 SGDLS, CDR2 YYNGEE. This CDR3 is built from 17 residues. The CDR3 region has the DNA TGTGCCAGCAGCGTAGGGGCCCCCCTACGAGGTAATGAAAAACTGTTTTTT. This encodes CASSVGAPLRGNEKLFF.

The rearrangement links TRBV10-3 to TRBJ1-5, with D unclear. This CDR3 spans 14 amino acids. Germline V CDR1 and CDR2: ENHRY, SYGVKD. Trimming left V 2 bases short and J 5 bases short, with 10 bases between. CDR3 residues: CAISEETGYQPQHF. The CDR3, as DNA: TGTGCCATCAGTGAGGAAACGGGTTATCAGCCCCAGCATTTT.

The chain combines TRBV27 with TRBJ2-1, with 10 bases identical to TRBD2. This CDR3 contains 14 residues. Trimming at V came to 5 bases and at J to 4 bases, leaving 2 bases not matched to a gene. Germline assignment: CDR1 MNHEY and CDR2 SMNVEV (reference sequence). DNA of the CDR3: TGTGCCAGCAGTGTGACTAGCGGGTACAATGAGCAGTTCTTC. Its translation is CASSVTSGYNEQFF.

The rearrangement links TRBV2 to TRBJ2-5, with D possibly TRBD1 on 6 matching bases. V shed 4 bases and J shed 2 bases, with 11 bases lying between them. Germline CDR1 reads SNHLY; CDR2 reads FYNNEI. This CDR3 is 14 amino acids long. The CDR3 nucleotides are TGTGCCAGCAGTGGCGGACAGTTTCAAGAGACCCAGTACTTC. It specifies CASSGGQFQETQYF.

The gene calls are TRBV3-1 (or the pseudogene TRBV3-2) and TRBJ1-2, with TRBD1 identical over 7 bases. The CDR3 has 15 residues. The germline CDR1 and CDR2 sequences are LGHDT and YNNKEL (reference sequence). The junction had 14 bases not matched to a gene; V was cut back by 4 bases and J by 9 bases. CDR3 loop: CASSRTSTGSMSYTF. The CDR3, as DNA: TGTGCCAGCAGCCGAACGTCGACAGGGTCTATGAGCTACACCTTC.

CDR3 sequence reads: CASSLFSSAYSGNTIYF. CDR3 coding DNA: TGTGCCAGCAGCTTATTCTCGTCCGCCTACTCTGGAAACACCATATATTTT. The chain recombines TRBV7-8 with TRBJ1-3; D ambiguous. Germline lookup yields CDR1 SGHVS and CDR2 FQNEAQ. V was cut by 2 bases and J by 0 bases, with 14 bases left in between. CDR3 length: 17 residues.

The chain uses TRBV19 and TRBJ2-5, with 8 nucleotides matching TRBD1. The germline CDR1 and CDR2 sequences are LNHDA and SQIVND (reference sequence). The CDR3 covers 14 residues. V gave up 5 bases and J gave up 4 bases; unmatched junction bases: 6. CDR3: CASSPRTGSETQYF. In DNA, the CDR3 is TGTGCCAGTAGTCCACGGACAGGGTCAGAGACCCAGTACTTC.

A single count supports this clone. The chain carries TRBV11-2 and TRBJ2-2; 7 bases align to TRBD2. The germline V gene has CDR1 SGHAT and CDR2 FQNNGV. The V segment lost 5 bases and the J segment 5 bases; nucleotides outside the gene matches: 8. There are 15 residues in the CDR3. CDR3 DNA sequence: TGTGCCAGCAGCCCTTGGGGGGAGGGGACCGGGGAGCTGTTTTTT. It encodes CASSPWGEGTGELFF. Based on the CDR3 plus reference TRBV11-2 and TRBJ2-2, the full variable domain is EAGVAQSPRYKIIEKRQSVAFWCNPISGHATLYWYQQILGQGPKLLIQFQNNGVVDDSQLPKDRFSAERLKGVDSTLKIQPAKLEDSAVYLCASSPWGEGTGELFFGEGSRLTVL.

The chain recombines TRBV18 with TRBJ2-5; D may be TRBD2 (6 bases). Germline CDR1 and CDR2: KGHSH and LQKENI. Deletions cut 3 bases from V and 3 bases from J, with 20 bases between. This CDR3 has 17 amino acids. The chain's CDR3 is CASSPLGTLGGKETQYF. The CDR3 nucleotides read TGTGCCAGCTCACCGCTGGGGACCCTCGGCGGGAAAGAGACCCAGTACTTC.

The chain uses TRBV11-3 and TRBJ2-2, with 13 bases lining up with TRBD2. The CDR3 loop spans 17 amino acids. Germline V gene sequence: CDR1 SGHNT, CDR2 YENEEA. The J segment lost 4 bases and the V segment lost 2 bases, leaving 4 bases of the junction unmatched. Here the CDR3 reads CASSLMGLAGSTGELFF. The CDR3, as DNA: TGTGCCAGCAGCTTAATGGGACTAGCGGGATCCACCGGGGAGCTGTTTTTT.

The V and J genes are TRBV5-8 and TRBJ2-1; D remains unclear. Germline values: CDR1 SGHTS, CDR2 YDEGEE. Trimming took 4 bases from V and 12 from J, leaving 8 bases between them. This CDR3 region has 10 residues. The CDR3 loop reads CASSLHGQFF. CDR3 coding DNA: TGTGCCAGCAGCCTCCACGGGCAGTTCTTC.

This chain links TRBV5-6 with TRBJ2-2, with D possibly TRBD1 on 5 matching bases. CDR3 length equals 16 residues. V was clipped by 5 bases and J by 1 base, with 15 bases between them. Per germline, CDR1 SGHDT and CDR2 YYEEEE. The chain's CDR3 is CASSQVGRGNTGELFF. CDR3 nucleotide sequence: TGTGCCAGCAGTCAAGTGGGGCGCGGGAACACCGGGGAGCTGTTTTTT. Using reference TRBV5-6 and TRBJ2-2 for the parts outside the CDR3, the full variable domain is DAGVTQSPTHLIKTRGQQVTLRCSPKSGHDTVSWYQQALGQGPQFIFQYYEEEERQRGNFPDRFSGHQFPNYSSELNVNALLLGDSALYLCASSQVGRGNTGELFFGEGSRLTVL.

This clone was detected once. The chain recombines TRBV5-6 with TRBJ1-2; possible D gene TRBD1, 6 bases. The CDR3 sequence is 17 residues long. Trimming left V 3 bases short and J 3 bases short, with 21 bases between. From germline, CDR1 is SGHDT and CDR2 YYEEEE. The CDR3 here is CASSSPRDTNRDYGYTF. As DNA, the CDR3 is TGTGCCAGCAGCTCCCCCCGGGACACAAACCGCGACTATGGCTACACCTTC.

Concerning this clone: The sample carries other DNA sequences with the same CDR3. The chain recombines TRBV18 with TRBJ2-5, with TRBD1 matching over 7 bases. The CDR3 totals 13 residues. V lost 4 bases to trimming and J lost 2 bases; unmatched junction nucleotides: 1. The germline gives CDR1 KGHSH, CDR2 LQKENI. The CDR3 reads CASSRGQQETQYF. The CDR3 DNA reads as TGTGCCAGCTCACGGGGACAGCAAGAGACCCAGTACTTC.

The CDR3 nucleotides read TGTGCCAGCAGTTACGGTTCTGGAAACACCATATATTTT. Protein: CASSYGSGNTIYF. The chain links TRBV6-5 to TRBJ1-3; D is unclear. The germline gives CDR1 MNHEY, CDR2 SVGAGI. V lost 2 bases, J lost 1 base, and 3 bases lay in between. The CDR3 sequence is 13 residues long.